This passage covers 27 T cell receptor beta chains from one sample sequenced in a study of blood T cell repertoires in COVID-19. TCRdb's copy holds only in-frame clones and misses some; the assay was immunoSEQ multiplex PCR. The sample yields about 74,000 clones, 90% seen once. The source material was peripheral blood. The receptors originated from a man aged 50 or older with acute or convalescent COVID-19.

The CDR3, as DNA: TGTGCCAGCAGTTACTCTGCAGGGAACACTGAAGCTTTCTTT. This gives the protein CASSYSAGNTEAFF. V usage is TRBV6-6 and J usage is TRBJ1-1; D not certain. The germline gives CDR1 MNHNY, CDR2 SVGAGI (reference sequence). This CDR3 contains 14 residues. Trimming took off 0 bases at V and 1 base at J, with 6 bases between the two ends.

This clone was counted a single time. This chain links TRBV6-5 with TRBJ2-1; 10 nucleotides match TRBD2. CDR3 length: 15 amino acids. The germline V gene encodes CDR1 MNHEY and CDR2 SVGAGI. With 5 bases clipped from V and 8 bases from J, the junction kept 9 bases outside the gene matches. CDR3 in DNA: TGTGCCAGCAGTCCCCGGGGTAGCGGGAGGTATGAGCAGTTCTTC. Residues: CASSPRGSGRYEQFF.

This clone was seen once. This sequence joins TRBV10-3 and TRBJ1-2; unclear D gene. CDR1 and CDR2 (germline): ENHRY, SYGVKD. The V and J ends lost 4 bases and 8 bases respectively, with 14 bases between them. This CDR3 region has 13 residues. The CDR3 spells CAISGTWAVGYTF. For the CDR3, the DNA is TGTGCCATCAGTGGGACTTGGGCAGTCGGCTACACCTTC.

The CDR3 is CASSLAASDEGQGSYNEQFF. The CDR3 DNA follows: TGTGCCAGCAGCTTAGCGGCGTCCGATGAGGGACAGGGCTCCTACAATGAGCAGTTCTTC. The chain combines TRBV7-2 with TRBJ2-1; 9 nucleotides match TRBD1. The germline gives CDR1 SGHTA, CDR2 FQGNSA. The J segment lost 0 bases and the V segment lost 0 bases, leaving 12 bases of the junction unmatched. There are 20 residues in the CDR3. Full variable domain (missing parts from reference TRBV7-2 and TRBJ2-1): GAGVSQSPSNKVTEKGKDVELRCDPISGHTALYWYRQSLGQGLEFLIYFQGNSAPDKSGLPSDRFSAERTGGSVSTLTIQRTQQEDSAVYLCASSLAASDEGQGSYNEQFFGPGTRLTVL.

This sequence joins TRBV21-1 and TRBJ2-7; the table's D call, TRBD2, was not checked against the DNA. TRBV21-1 is a pseudogene. This CDR3 is 16 amino acids long. In nucleotides, the CDR3 is TGTGCCAGCAGCAAAGCAGGGACTAGCGGGAGGGTCGAGCAGTACTTC. Its protein is CASSKAGTSGRVEQYF.

This clone was recorded only once. The genes are TRBV18 and TRBJ1-1; the D is unclear. The CDR3 length is 16 residues. Germline CDR1 is KGHSH and CDR2 is LQKENI. Trimming cost V 3 bases and J 1 base, with 15 bases left between them. CDR3 sequence: CASSPGSLAGNTEAFF. In DNA form, the CDR3 reads TGTGCCAGCTCACCCGGTTCCCTGGCAGGGAACACTGAAGCTTTCTTT.

J is TRBJ2-1 and V is TRBV18; 12 bases map to TRBD2. The J segment lost 6 bases and the V segment lost 8 bases, leaving 8 bases of the junction unmatched. Germline V gene data show CDR1 as KGHSH and CDR2 as LQKENI. The CDR3 extends over 15 amino acids. In DNA, the CDR3 is TGTGCCAGCCAACTTACTAGCGGGGGGCGCAATGAGCAGTTCTTC. Protein product: CASQLTSGGRNEQFF.

This sequence joins TRBV5-5 and TRBJ2-1, with 8 nucleotides matching TRBD1. Trimming at V came to 2 bases and at J to 4 bases, leaving 8 bases not matched to a gene. CDR1 and CDR2 from the germline V gene are SGHKS and YYEKEE (reference sequence). The CDR3 spans 16 residues. CDR3 bases: TGTGCCAGCAGCTTTACCGGGACAGGCCTTTACAATGAGCAGTTCTTC. It codes for CASSFTGTGLYNEQFF.

V usage is TRBV11-2 and J usage is TRBJ2-1; a possible D gene is TRBD2 (5 bases). The ends were cut back, 4 bases at V and 9 bases at J, with 13 bases in the middle. CDR1 is SGHAT and CDR2 is FQNNGV in the germline V gene. There are 13 residues in the CDR3. The CDR3 DNA reads as TGTGCCAGCAGCTCCAACTTCGGGGTTGAGCAGTTCTTC. Translating gives CASSSNFGVEQFF.

The V call is TRBV5-4, the J call TRBJ2-1, with 8 nucleotides matching TRBD2. With V trimmed by 4 bases and J by 0 bases, 6 bases remained unmatched. Germline-derived CDR1 and CDR2 are SGHNT and YYREEE (reference sequence). The CDR3 has 16 residues. CDR3 loop: CASSPLAGGSYNEQFF. DNA of the CDR3: TGTGCCAGCAGCCCCCTGGCGGGAGGCTCCTACAATGAGCAGTTCTTC.

The rearrangement links TRBV5-1 to TRBJ2-1; the D gene is possibly TRBD2 (6 bases). The germline CDR1 and CDR2 sequences are SGHRS and YFSETQ. The CDR3 loop spans 19 amino acids. The V end lost 4 bases, the J end lost 0 bases, and 23 bases lay between the germline ends. The chain's CDR3 is CASSGHLLTGLHSYNEQFF. CDR3 coding DNA: TGCGCCAGCAGCGGCCACCTTCTGACGGGACTTCACTCCTACAATGAGCAGTTCTTC.

The chain couples TRBV28 to TRBJ1-5; maybe TRBD1 (5 bases). The CDR3 is 14 amino acids. Per germline, CDR1 MDHEN and CDR2 SYDVKM. The ends were cut back, 10 bases at V and 5 bases at J, with 18 bases in the middle. The CDR3 sequence: CATQFELGDQPQHF. The CDR3, as DNA: TGTGCCACCCAGTTTGAGTTAGGGGATCAGCCCCAGCATTTT.

The chain carries TRBV4-3 and TRBJ1-3; D is ambiguous. In germline, CDR1 is LGHNA, CDR2 YSLEER. This CDR3 has 12 residues. V lost 4 bases and J 3 bases, leaving 4 bases between the germline ends. CDR3 coding DNA: TGCGCCAGCAGCCCGCGTGGAAACACCATATATTTT. Amino acid sequence: CASSPRGNTIYF.

This chain connects TRBV11-3 to TRBJ1-1; 9 bases fit TRBD1. The CDR3 is 14 amino acids. The V gene end was trimmed by 4 bases and the J gene end by 8 bases; junction bases not matched to a gene: 8. Looked up from germline, CDR1 is SGHNT and CDR2 is YENEEA. CDR3 coding DNA: TGTGCCAGCAGCTCGGGGACAGGGAACTCGGAAGCTTTCTTT. Amino acid sequence: CASSSGTGNSEAFF.

The chain joins TRBV7-9 to TRBJ2-2; possible D gene TRBD1, 6 bases. Trimming removed 4 bases from V and 1 base from J, with 13 bases in between. Germline CDR1 reads SEHNR; CDR2 reads FQNEAQ (reference sequence). The CDR3 consists of 16 residues. CDR3 amino acids: CASSSFTGMNTGELFF. CDR3 sequence (DNA): TGTGCCAGCAGCTCCTTCACAGGGATGAACACCGGGGAGCTGTTTTTT.

This clone was observed once. The CDR3 coding sequence is TGCGCCAGCAGCCCGGGCCCTAGCGGGCTACAAAAAGAGACCCAGTACTTC. As protein: CASSPGPSGLQKETQYF. The rearrangement joins TRBV5-1 to TRBJ2-5; the match to TRBD2 covers 8 bases. Germline V gives CDR1 SGHRS, CDR2 YFSETQ. This CDR3 has 17 amino acids. V trimming: 4 bases; J trimming: 3 bases; junction bases outside the gene matches: 14. Full variable domain (remainder filled in from reference TRBV5-1 and TRBJ2-5): KAGVTQTPRYLIKTRGQQVTLSCSPISGHRSVSWYQQTPGQGLQFLFEYFSETQRNKGNFPGRFSGRQFSNSRSEMNVSTLELGDSALYLCASSPGPSGLQKETQYFGPGTRLLVL.

The V gene is TRBV7-2, the J gene TRBJ1-1; 8 bases agree with TRBD1. Germline V CDR1 and CDR2: SGHTA, FQGNSA. The CDR3 has 14 residues. V lost 5 bases and J lost 4; bases outside the gene matches: 6. This chain's CDR3 is CASSPGGRGTEAFF. In DNA form, the CDR3 reads TGTGCCAGCAGCCCAGGGGGCAGGGGCACTGAAGCTTTCTTT.

V gene TRBV13 combines with J gene TRBJ1-4, with a weak D call TRBD1 (5 bases). V was shortened by 4 bases and J by 3 bases, with 12 bases between the two germline ends. This CDR3 contains 15 residues. The germline gives CDR1 PRHDT, CDR2 FYEKMQ (reference sequence). CDR3 region: CASSSNRLSNEKLFF. The CDR3 DNA reads as TGTGCCAGCAGCTCAAACAGGCTATCTAATGAAAAACTGTTTTTT.

The V call is TRBV7-2, the J call TRBJ2-1, with 11 bases identical to TRBD2. The germline V gene encodes CDR1 SGHTA and CDR2 FQGNSA. J gave up 0 bases and V 3 bases, and 4 bases lay outside the gene matches. The CDR3 extends over 17 amino acids. The CDR3 DNA sequence: TGTGCCAGCAGCTTCCCTAGCGGGGGGAGCTCCTACAATGAGCAGTTCTTC. Amino acid sequence: CASSFPSGGSSYNEQFF.

Here the CDR3 reads CASSPNAASSGANVLTF. The CDR3 region has the DNA TGTGCCAGCAGTCCGAATGCGGCGAGCTCTGGGGCCAACGTCCTGACTTTC. The chain links TRBV28 to TRBJ2-6; D unresolved. This CDR3 is 17 amino acids long. Trimming stripped 5 bases from V and 0 bases from J, with 14 bases between. Germline V lookup: CDR1 MDHEN, CDR2 SYDVKM.

This chain connects TRBV3-1 (or the pseudogene TRBV3-2) to TRBJ2-2; 9 nucleotides agree with TRBD2. V shed 5 bases and J 5 bases; nucleotides not matched to a gene: 6. Germline-derived CDR1 and CDR2 are LGHDT and YNNKEL (reference sequence). CDR3 size: 15 residues. DNA for the CDR3: TGTGCCAGCAGCGTGCCGGGACTAGCAACCGGGGAGCTGTTTTTT. Translated, it gives CASSVPGLATGELFF.

The chain is built from TRBV27 and TRBJ2-5, with a weak D call TRBD2 (6 bases). Germline assignment: CDR1 MNHEY and CDR2 SMNVEV (reference sequence). V was cut by 3 bases and J by 5 bases, with 22 bases left in between. The CDR3 loop spans 17 amino acids. In DNA, the CDR3 is TGTGCCAGCAGTTTTGGGGCGGGACGGATAAGTTTGGAGACCCAGTACTTC. It is translated as CASSFGAGRISLETQYF.

This chain uses TRBV28 with TRBJ2-7, with 12 bases matching TRBD2. The V gene's germline CDR1 is MDHEN and CDR2 SYDVKM. The CDR3 has 14 amino acids. Trimming at V came to 5 bases and at J to 7 bases, leaving 6 bases not matched to a gene. DNA for the CDR3: TGTGCCAGCAGTGCGACTAGCGGGAGTCGAGAGCAGTACTTC. It yields the protein CASSATSGSREQYF. The whole variable domain, filled in from reference TRBV28 and TRBJ2-7, reads DVKVTQSSRYLVKRTGEKVFLECVQDMDHENMFWYRQDPGLGLRLIYFSYDVKMKEKGDIPEGYSVSREKKERFSLILESASTNQTSMYLCASSATSGSREQYFGPGTRLTVT.

The chain recombines TRBV5-1 with TRBJ2-5; 9 bases match TRBD2. The germline gives CDR1 SGHRS, CDR2 YFSETQ. J lost 7 bases, V lost 4 bases, and 8 bases had no gene match. The CDR3 sequence is 14 residues long. The CDR3 loop reads CASSTASGTGTQYF. The CDR3 region has the DNA TGCGCCAGCAGCACTGCTAGCGGGACGGGGACCCAGTACTTC.

This chain links TRBV6-5 with TRBJ2-5; 9 bases are a match to TRBD2. CDR1 MNHEY and CDR2 SVGAGI come from the germline V gene. The J segment lost 2 bases and the V segment lost 4 bases, leaving 5 bases of the junction unmatched. The CDR3 has 15 amino acids. CDR3 in DNA: TGTGCCAGCAGTTCGCGGGAGGGCCTTCAAGAGACCCAGTACTTC. Residues: CASSSREGLQETQYF.

The chain employs TRBV5-1 and TRBJ2-7; D is undetermined. Deletions cut 4 bases from V and 2 bases from J, with 10 bases between. The CDR3 has 13 residues. Germline V gene lookup returns CDR1 SGHRS and CDR2 YFSETQ. The CDR3 coding sequence is TGCGCCAGCAGCCTAAGCCCAACCTACGAGCAGTACTTC. Encoded protein: CASSLSPTYEQYF. The variable domain in full, with the rest retrieved from reference TRBV5-1 and TRBJ2-7, is KAGVTQTPRYLIKTRGQQVTLSCSPISGHRSVSWYQQTPGQGLQFLFEYFSETQRNKGNFPGRFSGRQFSNSRSEMNVSTLELGDSALYLCASSLSPTYEQYFGPGTRLTVT.

The V call is TRBV9, the J call TRBJ2-5, with TRBD2 matching 11 bases. With 3 bases clipped from V and 3 bases from J, the junction kept 1 base outside the gene matches. CDR3 length equals 14 residues. Germline assignment: CDR1 SGDLS and CDR2 YYNGEE. The CDR3 nucleotides read TGTGCCAGCAGCGCGACTAGCGGGGAAGAGACCCAGTACTTC. Residues: CASSATSGEETQYF. Using reference TRBV9 and TRBJ2-5 for the parts outside the CDR3, the full variable domain is DSGVTQTPKHLITATGQRVTLRCSPRSGDLSVYWYQQSLDQGLQFLIQYYNGEERAKGNILERFSAQQFPDLHSELNLSSLELGDSALYFCASSATSGEETQYFGPGTRLLVL.